This T cell receptor (beta chain) derives from a study of T cell changes during pregnancy in multiple sclerosis. Repertoires were generated with immunoSEQ multiplex PCR, while TCRdb's copy carries only in-frame clones and drops some. This sample has roughly 43,000 clones, with about nine tenths found just once. Germline V gene data show CDR1 as LNHDA and CDR2 as SQIVND (reference sequence). The J segment lost 7 bases and the V segment lost 3 bases, leaving 5 bases of the junction unmatched. This CDR3 is built from 15 residues. The source is a female donor with multiple sclerosis, enrolled in a pregnancy study. The material was CD4+ T cells from peripheral blood mononuclear cells, obtained after pregnancy. V and J are TRBV19 and TRBJ2-1; 11 bases match TRBD2. This CDR3 reads CASSIVRTSGNEQFF. CDR3 nucleotides: TGTGCCAGTAGTATCGTCCGGACTAGCGGGAATGAGCAGTTCTTC.